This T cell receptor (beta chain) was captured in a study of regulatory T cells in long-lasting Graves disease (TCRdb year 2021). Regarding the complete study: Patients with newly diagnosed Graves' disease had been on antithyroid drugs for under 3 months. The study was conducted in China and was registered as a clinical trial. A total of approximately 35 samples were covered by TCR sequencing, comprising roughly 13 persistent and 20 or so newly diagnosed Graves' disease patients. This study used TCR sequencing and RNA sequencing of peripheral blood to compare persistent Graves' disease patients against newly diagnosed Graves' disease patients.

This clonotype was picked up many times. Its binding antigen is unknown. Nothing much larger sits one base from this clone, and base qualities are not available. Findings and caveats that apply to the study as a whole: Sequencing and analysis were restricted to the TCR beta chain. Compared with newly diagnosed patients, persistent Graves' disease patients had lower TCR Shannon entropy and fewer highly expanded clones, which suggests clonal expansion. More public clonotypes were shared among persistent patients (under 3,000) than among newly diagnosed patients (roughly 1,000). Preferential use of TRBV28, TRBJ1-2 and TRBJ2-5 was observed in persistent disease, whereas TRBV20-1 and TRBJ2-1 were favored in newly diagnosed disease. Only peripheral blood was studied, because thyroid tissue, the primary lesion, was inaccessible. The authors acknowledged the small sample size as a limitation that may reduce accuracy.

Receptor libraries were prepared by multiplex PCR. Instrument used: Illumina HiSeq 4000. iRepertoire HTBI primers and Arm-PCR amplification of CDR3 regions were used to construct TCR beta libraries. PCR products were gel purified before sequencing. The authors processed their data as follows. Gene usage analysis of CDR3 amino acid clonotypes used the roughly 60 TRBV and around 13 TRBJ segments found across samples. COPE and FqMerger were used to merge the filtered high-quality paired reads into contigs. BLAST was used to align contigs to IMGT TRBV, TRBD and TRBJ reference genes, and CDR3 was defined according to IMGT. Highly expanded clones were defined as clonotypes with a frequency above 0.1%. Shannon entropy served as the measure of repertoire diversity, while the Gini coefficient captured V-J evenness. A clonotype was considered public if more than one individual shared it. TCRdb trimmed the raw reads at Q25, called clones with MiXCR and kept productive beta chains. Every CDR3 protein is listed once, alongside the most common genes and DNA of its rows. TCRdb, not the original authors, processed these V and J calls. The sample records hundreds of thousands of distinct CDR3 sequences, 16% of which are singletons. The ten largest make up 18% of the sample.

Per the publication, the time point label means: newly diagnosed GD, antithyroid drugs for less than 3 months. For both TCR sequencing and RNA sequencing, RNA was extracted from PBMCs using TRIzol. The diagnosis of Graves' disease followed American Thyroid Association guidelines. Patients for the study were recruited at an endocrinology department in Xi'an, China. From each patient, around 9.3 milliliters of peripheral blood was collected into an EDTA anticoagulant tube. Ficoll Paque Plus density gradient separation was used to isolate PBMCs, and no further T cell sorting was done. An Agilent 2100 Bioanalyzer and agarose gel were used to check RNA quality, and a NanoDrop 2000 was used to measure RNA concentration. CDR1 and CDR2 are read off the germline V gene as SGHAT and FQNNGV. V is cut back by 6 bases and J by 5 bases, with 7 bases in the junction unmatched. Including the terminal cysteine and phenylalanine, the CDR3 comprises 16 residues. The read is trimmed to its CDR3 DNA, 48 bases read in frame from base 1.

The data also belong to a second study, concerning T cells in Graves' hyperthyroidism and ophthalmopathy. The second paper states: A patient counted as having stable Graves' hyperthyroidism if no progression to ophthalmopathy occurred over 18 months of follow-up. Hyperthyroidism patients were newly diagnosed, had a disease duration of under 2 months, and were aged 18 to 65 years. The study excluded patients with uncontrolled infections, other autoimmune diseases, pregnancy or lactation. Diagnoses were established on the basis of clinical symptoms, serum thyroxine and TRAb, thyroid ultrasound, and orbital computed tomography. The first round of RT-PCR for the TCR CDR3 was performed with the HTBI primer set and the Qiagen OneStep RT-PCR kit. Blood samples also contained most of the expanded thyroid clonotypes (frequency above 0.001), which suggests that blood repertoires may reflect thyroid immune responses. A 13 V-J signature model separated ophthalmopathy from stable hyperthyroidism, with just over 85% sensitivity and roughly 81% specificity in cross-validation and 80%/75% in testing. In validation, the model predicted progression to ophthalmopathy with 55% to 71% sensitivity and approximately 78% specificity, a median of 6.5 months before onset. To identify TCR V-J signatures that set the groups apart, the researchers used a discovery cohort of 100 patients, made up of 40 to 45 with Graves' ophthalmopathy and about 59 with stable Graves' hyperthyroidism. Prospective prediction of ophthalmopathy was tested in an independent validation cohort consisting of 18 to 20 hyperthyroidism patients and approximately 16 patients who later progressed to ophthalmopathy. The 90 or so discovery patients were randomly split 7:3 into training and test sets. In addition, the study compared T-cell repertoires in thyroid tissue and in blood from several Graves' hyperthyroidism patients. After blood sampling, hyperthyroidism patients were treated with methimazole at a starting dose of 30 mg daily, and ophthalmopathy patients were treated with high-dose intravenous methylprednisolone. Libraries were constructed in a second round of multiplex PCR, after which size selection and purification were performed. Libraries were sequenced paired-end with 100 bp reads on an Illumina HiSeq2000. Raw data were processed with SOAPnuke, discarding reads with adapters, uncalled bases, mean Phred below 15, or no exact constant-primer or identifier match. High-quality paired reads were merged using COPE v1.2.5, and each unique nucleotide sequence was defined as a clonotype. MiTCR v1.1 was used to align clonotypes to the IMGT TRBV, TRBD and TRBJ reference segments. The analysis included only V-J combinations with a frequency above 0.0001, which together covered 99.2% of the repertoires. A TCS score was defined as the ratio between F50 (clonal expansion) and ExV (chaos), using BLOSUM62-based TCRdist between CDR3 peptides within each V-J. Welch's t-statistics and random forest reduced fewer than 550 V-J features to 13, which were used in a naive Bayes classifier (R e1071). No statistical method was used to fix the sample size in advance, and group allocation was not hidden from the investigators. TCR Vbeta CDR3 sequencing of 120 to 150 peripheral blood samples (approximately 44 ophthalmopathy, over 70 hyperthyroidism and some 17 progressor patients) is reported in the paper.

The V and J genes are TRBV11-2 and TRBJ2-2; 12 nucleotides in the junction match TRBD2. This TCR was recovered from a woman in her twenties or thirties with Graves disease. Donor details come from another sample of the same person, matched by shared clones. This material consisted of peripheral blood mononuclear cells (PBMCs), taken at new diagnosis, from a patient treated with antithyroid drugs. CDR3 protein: CASRTLAGGSTGELFF. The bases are TGTGCCAGCAGAACACTAGCGGGAGGTTCTACCGGGGAGCTGTTTTTT.